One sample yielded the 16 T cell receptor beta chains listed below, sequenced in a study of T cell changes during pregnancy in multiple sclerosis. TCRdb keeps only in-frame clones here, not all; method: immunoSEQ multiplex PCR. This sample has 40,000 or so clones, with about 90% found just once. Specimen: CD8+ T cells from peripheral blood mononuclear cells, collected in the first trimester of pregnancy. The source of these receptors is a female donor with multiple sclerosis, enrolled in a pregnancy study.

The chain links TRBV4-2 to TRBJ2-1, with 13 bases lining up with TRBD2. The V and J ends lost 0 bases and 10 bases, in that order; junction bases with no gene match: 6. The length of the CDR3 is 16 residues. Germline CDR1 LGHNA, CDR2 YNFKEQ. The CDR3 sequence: CASSQETSGGASEQFF. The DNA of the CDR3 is TGTGCCAGCAGCCAAGAAACTAGCGGGGGGGCCAGCGAGCAGTTCTTC.

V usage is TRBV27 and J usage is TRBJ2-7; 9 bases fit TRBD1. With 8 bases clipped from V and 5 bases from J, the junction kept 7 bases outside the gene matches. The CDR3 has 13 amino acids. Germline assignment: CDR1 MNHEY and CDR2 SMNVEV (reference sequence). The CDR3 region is CASGWTGDNEQYF. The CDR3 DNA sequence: TGTGCCAGCGGGTGGACAGGGGACAACGAGCAGTACTTC.

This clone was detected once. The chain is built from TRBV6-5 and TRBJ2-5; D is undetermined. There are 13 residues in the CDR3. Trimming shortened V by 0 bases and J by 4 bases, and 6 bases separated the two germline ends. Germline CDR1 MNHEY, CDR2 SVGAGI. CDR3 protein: CASSYSFRETQYF. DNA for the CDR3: TGTGCCAGCAGTTACTCTTTTCGAGAGACCCAGTACTTC.

The CDR3 here is CAWSVGSRLQPQHF. The CDR3 DNA reads TGTGCCTGGAGTGTAGGATCGCGGTTGCAGCCCCAGCATTTT. V usage is TRBV30 and J usage is TRBJ1-5; no clear D. The V end lost 0 bases, the J end lost 7 bases, and 13 bases lay between the germline ends. This CDR3 comprises 14 residues. The V gene's germline CDR1 is GTSNPN and CDR2 SVGIG (reference sequence).

In DNA form, the CDR3 reads TGTGCCAGCAGCTTGGAGGGCGGAGAGGGCACTGAAGCTTTCTTT. It encodes CASSLEGGEGTEAFF. The rearrangement uses TRBV5-5 and TRBJ1-1; the D is unclear. The CDR3 totals 15 residues. Trimming shortened V by 0 bases and J by 4 bases, and 13 bases separated the two germline ends. The germline CDR1 and CDR2 sequences are SGHKS and YYEKEE (reference sequence). The full variable domain, completed using reference TRBV5-5 and TRBJ1-1, is DAGVTQSPTHLIKTRGQQVTLRCSPISGHKSVSWYQQVLGQGPQFIFQYYEKEERGRGNFPDRFSARQFPNYSSELNVNALLLGDSALYLCASSLEGGEGTEAFFGQGTRLTVV.

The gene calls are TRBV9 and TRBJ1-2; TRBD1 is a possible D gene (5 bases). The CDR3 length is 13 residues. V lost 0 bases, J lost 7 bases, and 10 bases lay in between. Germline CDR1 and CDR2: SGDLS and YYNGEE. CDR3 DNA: TGTGCCAGCAGCGTAGCTGGCAGGGTTGGCTACACCTTC. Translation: CASSVAGRVGYTF.

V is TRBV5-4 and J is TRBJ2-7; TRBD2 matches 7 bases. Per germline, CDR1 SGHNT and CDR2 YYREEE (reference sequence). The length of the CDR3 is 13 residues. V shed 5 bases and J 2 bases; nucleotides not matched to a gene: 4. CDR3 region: CASSVAGAYEQYF. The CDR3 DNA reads TGTGCCAGCAGTGTAGCGGGCGCCTACGAGCAGTACTTC. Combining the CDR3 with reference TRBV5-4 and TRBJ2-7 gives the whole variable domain ETGVTQSPTHLIKTRGQQVTLRCSSQSGHNTVSWYQQALGQGPQFIFQYYREEENGRGNFPPRFSGLQFPNYSSELNVNALELDDSALYLCASSVAGAYEQYFGPGTRLTVT.

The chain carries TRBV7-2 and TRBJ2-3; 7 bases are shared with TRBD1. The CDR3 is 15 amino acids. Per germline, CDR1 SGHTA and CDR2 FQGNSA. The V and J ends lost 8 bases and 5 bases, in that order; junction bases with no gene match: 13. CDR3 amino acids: CASSWTGSQKDTQYF. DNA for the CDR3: TGTGCCAGCTCTTGGACAGGTTCACAAAAAGATACGCAGTATTTT.

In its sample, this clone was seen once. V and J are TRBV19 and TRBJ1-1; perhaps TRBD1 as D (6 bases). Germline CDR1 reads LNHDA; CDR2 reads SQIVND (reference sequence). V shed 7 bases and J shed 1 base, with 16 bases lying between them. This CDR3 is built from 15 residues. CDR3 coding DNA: TGTGCCAGTAAGCCAACAGGGCAACCGAACACTGAAGCTTTCTTT. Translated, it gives CASKPTGQPNTEAFF.

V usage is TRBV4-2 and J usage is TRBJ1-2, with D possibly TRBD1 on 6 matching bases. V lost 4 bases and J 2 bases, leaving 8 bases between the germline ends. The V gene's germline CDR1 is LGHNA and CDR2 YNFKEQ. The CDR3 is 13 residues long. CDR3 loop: CASSRDNNYGYTF. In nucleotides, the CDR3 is TGTGCCAGCAGCCGGGACAACAACTATGGCTACACCTTC.

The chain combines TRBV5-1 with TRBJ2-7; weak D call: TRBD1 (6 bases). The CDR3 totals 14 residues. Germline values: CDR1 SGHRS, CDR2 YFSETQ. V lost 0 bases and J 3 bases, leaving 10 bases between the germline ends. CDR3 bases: TGCGCCAGCAGCTTGGCCGGACAGTACTACGAGCAGTACTTC. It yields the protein CASSLAGQYYEQYF.

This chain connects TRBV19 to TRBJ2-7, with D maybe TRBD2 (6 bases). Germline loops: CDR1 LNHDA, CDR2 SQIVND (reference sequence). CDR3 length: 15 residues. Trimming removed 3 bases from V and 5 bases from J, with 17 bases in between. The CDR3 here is CASSMYWDFTDEQYF. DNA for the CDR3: TGTGCCAGTAGTATGTATTGGGACTTCACGGACGAGCAGTACTTC.

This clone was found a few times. CDR3 region: CASSLTTGSSYNEQFF. Here the CDR3 DNA reads TGTGCCAGCAGCCTTACGACTGGCAGCTCCTACAATGAGCAGTTCTTC. The chain combines TRBV7-6 with TRBJ2-1; no clear D. V was clipped by 5 bases and J by 0 bases, with 14 bases between them. This CDR3 spans 16 amino acids. Germline loops: CDR1 SGHVS, CDR2 FNYEAQ.

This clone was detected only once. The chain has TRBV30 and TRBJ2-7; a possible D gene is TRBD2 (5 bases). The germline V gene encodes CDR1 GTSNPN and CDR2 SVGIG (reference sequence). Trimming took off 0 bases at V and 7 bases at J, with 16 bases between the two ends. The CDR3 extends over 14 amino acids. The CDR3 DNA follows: TGTGCCTGGAGTGTATCGGGGTTCCCCTGGGAGCAGTACTTC. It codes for CAWSVSGFPWEQYF.

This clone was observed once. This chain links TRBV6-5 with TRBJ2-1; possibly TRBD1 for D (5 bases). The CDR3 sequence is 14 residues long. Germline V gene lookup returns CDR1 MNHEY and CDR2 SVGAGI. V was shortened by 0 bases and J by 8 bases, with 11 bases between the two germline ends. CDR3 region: CASSYSRREDEQFF. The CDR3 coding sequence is TGTGCCAGCAGTTACTCTCGCAGGGAAGATGAGCAGTTCTTC.

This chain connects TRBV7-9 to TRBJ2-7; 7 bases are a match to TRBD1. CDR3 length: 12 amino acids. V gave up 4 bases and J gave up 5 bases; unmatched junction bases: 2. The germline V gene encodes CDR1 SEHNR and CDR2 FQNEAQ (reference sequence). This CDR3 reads CASSSGQNEQYF. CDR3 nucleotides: TGTGCCAGCAGCTCGGGACAGAACGAGCAGTACTTC.